The next 17 T cell receptor beta chains were all read from a single sample in a study of blood T cell repertoires in COVID-19. Measured with immunoSEQ multiplex PCR; TCRdb has only the in-frame clones, and not every one. The sample lists approximately 240,000 clones; 84% were seen once. Sequencing was done on a sample of peripheral blood. The receptors were gathered from a woman aged 60-70 years with acute or convalescent COVID-19.

The V call is TRBV24-1, the J call TRBJ2-5, with 8 bases aligning to TRBD2. The CDR3 has 11 amino acids. Losses at the gene ends were 10 bases for V and 5 bases for J; bases not matched to a gene: 2. Looked up from germline, CDR1 is KGHDR and CDR2 is SFDVKD. CDR3 residues: CATSGVETQYF. The CDR3 DNA reads as TGTGCCACTAGCGGGGTCGAGACCCAGTACTTC.

The chain has TRBV5-6 and TRBJ1-2, with D possibly TRBD1 on 5 matching bases. Germline V lookup: CDR1 SGHDT, CDR2 YYEEEE. V lost 1 base and J lost 7, with 20 bases in between. CDR3 length equals 16 residues. For the CDR3, the DNA is TGTGCCAGCAGCTTGCCTTTCGGGGGAAGTGGTACTGGCTACACCTTC. Amino acids: CASSLPFGGSGTGYTF.

V gene TRBV18 combines with J gene TRBJ2-7, with 10 bases fitting TRBD1. The CDR3 totals 15 residues. After removal of 3 bases from V and 5 bases from J, the junction contained 7 bases not matched to a gene. Germline-derived CDR1 and CDR2 are KGHSH and LQKENI. CDR3 sequence: CASSPDRGRIHEQYF. The CDR3 coding sequence is TGTGCCAGCTCACCTGACAGGGGGCGAATCCACGAGCAGTACTTC.

The rearrangement uses TRBV7-9 and TRBJ2-3; a possible D gene is TRBD2 (6 bases). Per germline, CDR1 SEHNR and CDR2 FQNEAQ (reference sequence). V was cut by 7 bases and J by 6 bases, with 17 bases left in between. This CDR3 is 14 amino acids long. The CDR3 region has the DNA TGTGCCAGCAACCCGGGCGGGGTCTTGGATACGCAGTATTTT. Translating it yields CASNPGGVLDTQYF.

The chain recombines TRBV6-5 with TRBJ1-1; D remains unclear. CDR3 length: 15 amino acids. Germline V CDR1 and CDR2: MNHEY, SVGAGI. The ends were cut back, 10 bases at V and 0 bases at J, with 18 bases in the middle. The CDR3 region is CATLPSPHMNTEAFF. The CDR3, as DNA: TGTGCCACCCTCCCCAGTCCCCATATGAACACTGAAGCTTTCTTT.

This CDR3 is CASSPGLAYTDTQYF. The CDR3 coding sequence is TGTGCCAGCTCACCCGGACTAGCGTACACAGATACGCAGTATTTT. The chain joins TRBV18 to TRBJ2-3; 9 bases fit TRBD2. Germline-derived CDR1 and CDR2 are KGHSH and LQKENI. The CDR3 contains 15 residues. V dropped 3 bases and J dropped 2; count of bases not matched to a gene: 3.

The chain recombines TRBV6-5 with TRBJ2-7; TRBD2 might be the D (5 bases). Trimming left V 7 bases short and J 2 bases short, with 18 bases between. This CDR3 region has 15 residues. Germline-derived CDR1 and CDR2 are MNHEY and SVGAGI. This CDR3 reads CASTSGGEGPYEQYF. The CDR3 DNA reads TGTGCCAGCACCTCCGGAGGCGAGGGCCCCTACGAGCAGTACTTC.

As to this clone: The junction departs from germline at one end; a sequencing error may be responsible. The rearrangement links TRBV28 to TRBJ2-7; TRBD1 matches 8 bases. The germline V gene has CDR1 MDHEN and CDR2 SYDVKM. The CDR3 is 12 amino acids. The CDR3 region has the DNA TGTGCCAGCAGTTTAGGAGGCAGGGGGCATAGCTTC. Translated, it gives CASSLGGRGHSF.

V and J are TRBV2 and TRBJ1-5, with 7 nucleotides matching TRBD1. This CDR3 comprises 15 residues. The V gene end was trimmed by 5 bases and the J gene end by 3 bases; junction bases not matched to a gene: 7. The germline V gene has CDR1 SNHLY and CDR2 FYNNEI. The CDR3 protein is CASSPTGTYNQPQHF. The CDR3 nucleotides read TGTGCCAGCAGTCCGACAGGGACCTACAATCAGCCCCAGCATTTT. Full variable domain (remainder filled in from reference TRBV2 and TRBJ1-5): EPEVTQTPSHQVTQMGQEVILRCVPISNHLYFYWYRQILGQKVEFLVSFYNNEISEKSEIFDDQFSVERPDGSNFTLKIRSTKLEDSAMYFCASSPTGTYNQPQHFGDGTRLSIL.

The chain is built from TRBV7-2 and TRBJ2-5, with D uncertain. CDR3 size: 12 residues. Trimming pared 2 bases from V and 3 bases from J, leaving 4 bases between. In germline, CDR1 is SGHTA, CDR2 FQGNSA. The CDR3 DNA reads as TGTGCCAGCAGCTTACCCAAAGAGACCCAGTACTTC. Amino acids: CASSLPKETQYF.

The chain has TRBV30 and TRBJ2-3, with 13 nucleotides matching TRBD2. The germline V gene encodes CDR1 GTSNPN and CDR2 SVGIG (reference sequence). The CDR3 extends over 14 amino acids. J gave up 6 bases and V 3 bases, and 3 bases lay outside the gene matches. The CDR3 reads CAWSPLAGGDTQYF. The CDR3 nucleotides are TGTGCCTGGAGCCCACTAGCGGGGGGGGATACGCAGTATTTT.

The J gene is TRBJ1-2, the V gene TRBV5-6; no definite D call. Germline V CDR1 and CDR2: SGHDT, YYEEEE. Trimming cost V 1 base and J 8 bases, with 12 bases left between them. This CDR3 comprises 13 residues. For the CDR3, the DNA is TGTGCCAGCAGCTTGTCCCCGCAGGCGGGCTACACCTTC. It codes for CASSLSPQAGYTF.

This clone appeared a single time. V and J are TRBV3-1 (or the pseudogene TRBV3-2) and TRBJ2-3, with 7 nucleotides matching TRBD2. CDR1 is LGHDT and CDR2 is YNNKEL in the germline V gene (reference sequence). The ends lost 4 bases at V and 2 bases at J; junction bases unmatched: 9. The CDR3 has 16 amino acids. CDR3 loop: CASSRMGGGLTDTQYF. In nucleotides, the CDR3 is TGTGCCAGCAGCCGAATGGGCGGGGGTCTCACAGATACGCAGTATTTT.

The chain carries TRBV4-1 and TRBJ1-6, with D possibly being TRBD1 (5 bases). The CDR3 is 13 residues long. The ends were cut back, 4 bases at V and 7 bases at J, with 8 bases in the middle. Germline CDR1 reads MGHRA; CDR2 reads YSYEKL. CDR3 nucleotide sequence: TGCGCCAGCAGCCGCAACAGGAATTCACCCCTCCACTTT. Translating it yields CASSRNRNSPLHF.

The chain is built from TRBV4-3 and TRBJ2-1; possibly TRBD2 for D (5 bases). Trimming shortened V by 0 bases and J by 7 bases, and 10 bases separated the two germline ends. The germline V gene has CDR1 LGHNA and CDR2 YSLEER. This CDR3 is built from 14 residues. CDR3 sequence reads: CASSQELASNEQFF. CDR3 DNA sequence: TGCGCCAGCAGCCAAGAATTAGCGTCAAATGAGCAGTTCTTC.

This chain uses TRBV5-8 with TRBJ2-3; no definite D call. There are 14 residues in the CDR3. V was trimmed by 0 bases and J by 0 bases, leaving 5 bases between them. CDR1 is SGHTS, CDR2 YDEGEE, per germline. The chain's CDR3 is CASSLGGSTDTQYF. The CDR3, as DNA: TGTGCCAGCAGCTTGGGCGGAAGCACAGATACGCAGTATTTT.

V usage is TRBV3-1 (or the pseudogene TRBV3-2) and J usage is TRBJ1-1; no clear D gene. Trimming stripped 0 bases from V and 1 base from J, with 9 bases between. Germline assignment: CDR1 LGHDT and CDR2 YNNKEL (reference sequence). The CDR3 extends over 15 amino acids. The CDR3 DNA follows: TGTGCCAGCAGCCAAGATCCCAGACAGAACACTGAAGCTTTCTTT. This gives the protein CASSQDPRQNTEAFF.